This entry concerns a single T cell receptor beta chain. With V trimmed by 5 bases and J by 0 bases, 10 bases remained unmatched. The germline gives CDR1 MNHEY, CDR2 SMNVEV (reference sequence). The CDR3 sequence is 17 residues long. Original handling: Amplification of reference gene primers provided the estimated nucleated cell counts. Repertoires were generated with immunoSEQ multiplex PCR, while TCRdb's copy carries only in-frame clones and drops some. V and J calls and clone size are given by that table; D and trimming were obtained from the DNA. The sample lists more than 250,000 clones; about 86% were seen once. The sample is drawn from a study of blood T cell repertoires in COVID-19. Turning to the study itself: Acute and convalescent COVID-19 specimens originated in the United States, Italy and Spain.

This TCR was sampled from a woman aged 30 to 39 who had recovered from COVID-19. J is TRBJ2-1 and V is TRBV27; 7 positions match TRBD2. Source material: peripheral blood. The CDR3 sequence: CASSPSGGDYSYNEQFF. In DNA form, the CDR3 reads TGTGCCAGCAGTCCATCCGGTGGGGACTACTCCTACAATGAGCAGTTCTTC.